Listed below are T cell receptor beta chains from one sample, sequenced in a study of blood T cell repertoires in COVID-19. Profiled with immunoSEQ multiplex PCR; TCRdb holds only in-frame clones, not every one. There are roughly 48,000 clones in the sample; 65% to 85% occur only once, and roughly 21% lies in the top ten. The sequenced sample consisted of peripheral blood. The receptor source for this set is a human donor with active or convalescent COVID-19. The donor label of this sample is uncertain. Both conserved end residues are part of each CDR3. Each record gives: J gene, clone size, V gene, D gene, CDR3 protein, CDR3 DNA. The D gene is left open where the match is weak. Some rows have no size entry. The others give once, few or many, or a class for an expanded clone.

TRBJ2-7 NA TRBV24-1 TRBD1 CATSKTGNSYEQYF TGTGCCACATCAAAGACAGGGAATAGCTACGAGCAGTACTTC
TRBJ2-7 NA TRBV4-3 NA CASSQAIQGSYEQYF TGCGCCAGCAGCCAAGCAATTCAGGGATCCTACGAGCAGTACTTC
TRBJ2-7 NA TRBV3-1/TRBV3-2 TRBD1 CASSPQDRARKYF TGTGCCAGCAGCCCACAGGACAGGGCAAGAAAGTACTTC
TRBJ1-1 few TRBV6-5 TRBD1 CATRTGLNTEAFF TGTGCCACACGGACAGGGTTGAACACTGAAGCTTTCTTT
TRBJ1-3 NA TRBV30 TRBD1 CASGTGTGNTIYF TGTGCCTCAGGGACAGGGACAGGAAACACCATATATTTT
TRBJ2-4 few TRBV28 NA CASSLGGHIQYF TGTGCCAGCAGTTTGGGGGGACACATTCAGTACTTC
TRBJ2-7 few TRBV10-2 NA CASMGRVAMSYEQYF TGCGCCAGCATGGGGAGAGTAGCAATGTCCTACGAGCAGTACTTC
TRBJ1-1 NA TRBV29-1 NA CSVGEGNTEAFF TGCAGCGTCGGAGAGGGAAACACTGAAGCTTTCTTT
TRBJ1-6 NA TRBV19 TRBD1 CASSTTGGDSPLHF TGTGCCAGTAGTACAACAGGGGGGGATTCACCCCTCCACTTT
TRBJ1-2 NA TRBV19 NA CASSIWGRDGYTF TGTGCCAGTAGTATATGGGGGCGAGATGGCTACACCTTC